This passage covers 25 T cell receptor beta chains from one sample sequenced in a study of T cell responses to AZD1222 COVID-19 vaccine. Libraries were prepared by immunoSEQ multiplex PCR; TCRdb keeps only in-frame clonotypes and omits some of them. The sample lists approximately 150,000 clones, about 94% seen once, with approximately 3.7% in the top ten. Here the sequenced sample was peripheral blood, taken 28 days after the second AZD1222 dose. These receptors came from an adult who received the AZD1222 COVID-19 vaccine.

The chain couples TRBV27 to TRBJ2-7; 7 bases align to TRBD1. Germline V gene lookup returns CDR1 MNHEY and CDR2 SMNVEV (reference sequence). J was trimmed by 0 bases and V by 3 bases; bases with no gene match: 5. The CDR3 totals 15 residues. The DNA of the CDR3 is TGTGCCAGCAGTTTCCAAGGGGGCAGCTCCTACGAGCAGTACTTC. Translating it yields CASSFQGGSSYEQYF.

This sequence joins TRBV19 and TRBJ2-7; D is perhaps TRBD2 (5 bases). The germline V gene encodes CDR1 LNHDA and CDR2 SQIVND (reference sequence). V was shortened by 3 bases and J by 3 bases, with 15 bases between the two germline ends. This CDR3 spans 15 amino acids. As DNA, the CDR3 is TGTGCCAGTAGTATTGAGGGCTCCCATCTCTACGAGCAGTACTTC. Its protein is CASSIEGSHLYEQYF.

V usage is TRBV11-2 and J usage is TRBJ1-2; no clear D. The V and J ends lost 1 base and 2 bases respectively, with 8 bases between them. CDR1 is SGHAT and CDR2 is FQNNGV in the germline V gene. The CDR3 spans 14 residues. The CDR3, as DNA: TGTGCCAGCAGCTTAGCCAAGGGCAACTATGGCTACACCTTC. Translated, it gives CASSLAKGNYGYTF. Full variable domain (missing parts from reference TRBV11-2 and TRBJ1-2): EAGVAQSPRYKIIEKRQSVAFWCNPISGHATLYWYQQILGQGPKLLIQFQNNGVVDDSQLPKDRFSAERLKGVDSTLKIQPAKLEDSAVYLCASSLAKGNYGYTFGSGTRLTVV.

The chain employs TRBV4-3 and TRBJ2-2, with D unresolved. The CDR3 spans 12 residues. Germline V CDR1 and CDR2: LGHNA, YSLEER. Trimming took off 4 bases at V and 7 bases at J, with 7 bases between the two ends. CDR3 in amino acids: CASSRGSGELFF. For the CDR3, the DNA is TGCGCCAGCAGCCGAGGAAGCGGGGAGCTGTTTTTT.

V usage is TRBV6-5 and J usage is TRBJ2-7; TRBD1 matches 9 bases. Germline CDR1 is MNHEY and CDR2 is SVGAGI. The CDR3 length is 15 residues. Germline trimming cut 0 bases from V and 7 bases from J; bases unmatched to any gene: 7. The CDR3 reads CASSYSGTGHLEQYF. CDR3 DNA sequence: TGTGCCAGCAGTTACTCCGGGACAGGGCACCTAGAGCAGTACTTC.

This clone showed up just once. Written as DNA, the CDR3 is TGCAGTGCTAGTTTCGGACAGCCACCATACGAGCAGTACTTC. It is translated as CSASFGQPPYEQYF. The chain couples TRBV20-1 to TRBJ2-7; maybe TRBD1 (6 bases). Germline V lookup: CDR1 DFQATT, CDR2 SNEGSKA (reference sequence). V lost 3 bases to trimming and J lost 4 bases, with 16 bases between them. This CDR3 is built from 14 residues.

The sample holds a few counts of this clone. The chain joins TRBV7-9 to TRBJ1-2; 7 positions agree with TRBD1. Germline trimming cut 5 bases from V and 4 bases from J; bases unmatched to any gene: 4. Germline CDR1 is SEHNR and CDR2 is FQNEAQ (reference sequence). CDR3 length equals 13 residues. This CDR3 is CASSGTGAYGYTF. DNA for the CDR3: TGTGCCAGCAGCGGTACAGGGGCCTATGGCTACACCTTC.

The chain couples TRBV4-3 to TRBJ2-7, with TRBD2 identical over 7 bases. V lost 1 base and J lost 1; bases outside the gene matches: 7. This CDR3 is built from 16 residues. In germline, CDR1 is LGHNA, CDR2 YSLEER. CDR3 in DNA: TGCGCCAGCAGCCAAGCGGCCAGCGGGGAGTCCTACGAGCAGTACTTC. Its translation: CASSQAASGESYEQYF.

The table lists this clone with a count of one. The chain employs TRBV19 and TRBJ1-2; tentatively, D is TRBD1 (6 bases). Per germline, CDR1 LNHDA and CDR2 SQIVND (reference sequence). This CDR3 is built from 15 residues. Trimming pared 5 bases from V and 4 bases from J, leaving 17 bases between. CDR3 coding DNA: TGTGCCAGTAGTTCCTCAGGGGATCGCGGCTATGGCTACACCTTC. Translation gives CASSSSGDRGYGYTF.

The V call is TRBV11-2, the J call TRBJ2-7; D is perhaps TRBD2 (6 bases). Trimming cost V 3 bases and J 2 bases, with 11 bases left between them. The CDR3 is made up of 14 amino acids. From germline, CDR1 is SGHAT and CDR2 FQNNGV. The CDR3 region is CASSFVGGPYEQYF. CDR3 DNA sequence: TGTGCCAGCAGCTTTGTCGGGGGACCCTACGAGCAGTACTTC.

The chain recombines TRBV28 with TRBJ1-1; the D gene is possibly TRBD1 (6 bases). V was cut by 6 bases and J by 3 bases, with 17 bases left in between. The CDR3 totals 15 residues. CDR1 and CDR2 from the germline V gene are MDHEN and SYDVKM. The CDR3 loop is CASRQNPGVHTEAFF. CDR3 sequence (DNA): TGTGCCAGCAGGCAAAACCCAGGGGTCCACACTGAAGCTTTCTTT.

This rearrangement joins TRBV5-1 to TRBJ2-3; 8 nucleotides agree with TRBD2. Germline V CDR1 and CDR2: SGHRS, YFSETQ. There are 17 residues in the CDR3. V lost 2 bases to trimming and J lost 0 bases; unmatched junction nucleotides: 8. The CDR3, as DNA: TGCGCCAGCAGCTTCGACCTTAGCGGGACTAGCACAGATACGCAGTATTTT. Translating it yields CASSFDLSGTSTDTQYF.

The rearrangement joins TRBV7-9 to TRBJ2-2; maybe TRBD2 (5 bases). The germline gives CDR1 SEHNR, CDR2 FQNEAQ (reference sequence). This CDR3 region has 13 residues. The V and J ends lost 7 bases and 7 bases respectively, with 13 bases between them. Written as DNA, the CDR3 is TGTGCCAGCACCTCCCCGGGGTTCGGGGAGCTGTTTTTT. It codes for CASTSPGFGELFF.

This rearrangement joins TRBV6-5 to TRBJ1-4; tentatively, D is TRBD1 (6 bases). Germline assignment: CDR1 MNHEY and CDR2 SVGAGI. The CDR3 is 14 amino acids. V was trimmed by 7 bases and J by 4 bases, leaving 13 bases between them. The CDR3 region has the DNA TGTGCCAGCACGGGGGGCGGTCATAATGAAAAACTGTTTTTT. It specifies CASTGGGHNEKLFF.

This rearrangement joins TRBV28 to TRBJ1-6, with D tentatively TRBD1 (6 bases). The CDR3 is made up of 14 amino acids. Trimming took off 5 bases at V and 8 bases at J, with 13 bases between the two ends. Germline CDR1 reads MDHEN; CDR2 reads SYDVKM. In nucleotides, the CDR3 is TGTGCCAGCAGTCCCAGGGGCCCATATTCACCCCTCCACTTT. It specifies CASSPRGPYSPLHF.

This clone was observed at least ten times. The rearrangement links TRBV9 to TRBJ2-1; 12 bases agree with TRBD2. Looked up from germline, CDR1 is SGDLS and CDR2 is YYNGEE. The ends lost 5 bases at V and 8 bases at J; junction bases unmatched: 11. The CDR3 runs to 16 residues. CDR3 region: CASRGLAGGPSDEQFF. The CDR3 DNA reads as TGTGCCAGCAGGGGGCTAGCGGGAGGGCCCTCCGATGAGCAGTTCTTC.

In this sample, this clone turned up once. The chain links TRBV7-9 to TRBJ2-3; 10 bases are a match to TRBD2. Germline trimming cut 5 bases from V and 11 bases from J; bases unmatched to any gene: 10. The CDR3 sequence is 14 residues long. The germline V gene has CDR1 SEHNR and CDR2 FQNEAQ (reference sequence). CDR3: CASSLGGTSVRQYF. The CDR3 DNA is TGTGCCAGCAGCCTGGGGGGGACTAGCGTCAGGCAGTATTTT.

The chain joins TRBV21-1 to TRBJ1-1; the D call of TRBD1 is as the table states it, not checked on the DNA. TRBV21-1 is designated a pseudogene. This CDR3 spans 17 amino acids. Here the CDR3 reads CASSGRGPGGLYTEAFF. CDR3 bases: TGTGCCAGCAGCGGTCGAGGGCCAGGGGGCCTTTACACTGAAGCTTTCTTT.

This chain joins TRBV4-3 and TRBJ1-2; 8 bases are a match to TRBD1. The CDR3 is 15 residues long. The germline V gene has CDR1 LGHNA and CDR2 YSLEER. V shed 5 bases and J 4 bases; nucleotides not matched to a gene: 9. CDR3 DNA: TGCGCCAGCAGCACTCAGGGGGCGGGTATCTATGGCTACACCTTC. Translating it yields CASSTQGAGIYGYTF.

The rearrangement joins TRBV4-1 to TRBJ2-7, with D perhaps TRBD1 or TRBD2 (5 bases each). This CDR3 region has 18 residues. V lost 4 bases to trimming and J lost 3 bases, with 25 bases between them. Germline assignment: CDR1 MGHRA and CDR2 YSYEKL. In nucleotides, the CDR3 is TGCGCCAGCAGCCCCCTCGGACATGGGGGTCCAAATGGCTACGAGCAGTACTTC. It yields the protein CASSPLGHGGPNGYEQYF.

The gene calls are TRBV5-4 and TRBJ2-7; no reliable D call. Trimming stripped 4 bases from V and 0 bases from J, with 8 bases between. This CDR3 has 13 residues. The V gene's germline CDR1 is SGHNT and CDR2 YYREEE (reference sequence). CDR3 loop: CASSQAYSYEQYF. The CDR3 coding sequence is TGTGCCAGCAGCCAAGCCTACTCCTACGAGCAGTACTTC.

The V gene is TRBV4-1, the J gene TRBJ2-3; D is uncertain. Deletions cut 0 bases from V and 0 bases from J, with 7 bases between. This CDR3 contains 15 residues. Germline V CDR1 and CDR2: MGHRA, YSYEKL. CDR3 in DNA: TGCGCCAGCAGCCAAGAAGTTAGTAGCACAGATACGCAGTATTTT. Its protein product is CASSQEVSSTDTQYF.

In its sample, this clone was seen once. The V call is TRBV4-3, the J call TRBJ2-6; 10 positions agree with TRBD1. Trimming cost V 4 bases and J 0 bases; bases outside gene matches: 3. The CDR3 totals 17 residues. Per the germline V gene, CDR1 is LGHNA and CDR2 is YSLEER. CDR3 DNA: TGCGCCAGCAGCCCGGGACAGGGGCCCTCTGGGGCCAACGTCCTGACTTTC. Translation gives CASSPGQGPSGANVLTF.

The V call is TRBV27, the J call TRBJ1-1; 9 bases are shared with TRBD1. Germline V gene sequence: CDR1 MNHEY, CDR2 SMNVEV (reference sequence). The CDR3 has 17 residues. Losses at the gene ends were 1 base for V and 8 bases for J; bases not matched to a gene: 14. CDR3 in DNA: TGTGCCAGCAGTTTATATTCGGGCCACCGAGGGACAGGGGAAGCTTTCTTT. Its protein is CASSLYSGHRGTGEAFF.

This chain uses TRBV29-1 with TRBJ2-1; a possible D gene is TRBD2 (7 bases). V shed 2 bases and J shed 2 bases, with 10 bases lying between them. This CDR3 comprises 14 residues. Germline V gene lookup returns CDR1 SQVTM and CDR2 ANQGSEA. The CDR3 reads CSVETGRAYNEQFF. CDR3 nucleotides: TGCAGCGTTGAAACAGGGAGGGCCTACAATGAGCAGTTCTTC.